This T cell receptor (beta chain) derives from a study of shared clonotypes between healthy human individuals. Study-level points and caveats: Large depth notwithstanding, sorted-subset sequencing proved incomplete by rarefaction.

Worth noting for this clone: Its antigen is unidentified.

Data came from immunoSEQ multiplex PCR; TCRdb stores just in-frame clones and leaves some out. Among about 2,100,000 clones, under 95% were seen once, and the ten largest hold roughly 1.7%. The CDR3 has 17 amino acids. Germline CDR1 and CDR2: LNHNV and YYDKDF (reference sequence). Trimming shortened V by 1 base and J by 0 bases, and 13 bases separated the two germline ends. Cells designated naive CD8 were CD45RO-negative and were positively selected for CCR7, with terminally differentiated effector memory CD45RA+ cells excluded. The TCR was taken from a man aged 18 to 29 in good health. Some clones in this sample may be carry-over from other donors' samples. The sample comprised naive CD8+ T cells from PBMCs. The genes are TRBV15 and TRBJ2-1, with TRBD2 as a possible D gene (5 bases). The CDR3 reads CATSRGPPGNSYNEQFF. CDR3 in DNA: TGTGCCACCAGCAGAGGTCCTCCCGGGAACTCCTACAATGAGCAGTTCTTC.